This T cell receptor (beta chain) was retrieved from a study of T cell repertoires in cytomegalovirus infection. Overall study findings and caveats: Within the response measured ex vivo, HLA-C-restricted CMV-specific TCR beta clonotypes were dominant.

TCRdb recomputed calls from the reads with MiXCR, one row per CDR3 protein. The data hold around 100,000 distinct CDR3 sequences, with under 25% observed a single time. With V trimmed by 3 bases and J by 2 bases, 9 bases remained unmatched. The CDR3 loop spans 17 amino acids. Looked up from germline, CDR1 is SGHDN and CDR2 is FVKESK. As to this clonotype: Its antigen remains unknown.

The source material was CD8+ T cells from PBMCs. The receptor was derived from a human donor in good health (CMV status not recorded). Some clones in this sample may be carry-over from other donors' samples. This chain uses TRBV14 with TRBJ1-4; 7 positions match TRBD1. The chain's CDR3 is CASSQLTGVRTNEKLFF. The DNA of the CDR3 is TGTGCCAGCAGCCAGTTAACAGGGGTGAGGACTAATGAAAAACTGTTTTTT.